These T cell receptor beta chains were read from a single sample in a study of T cell responses to AZD1222 COVID-19 vaccine. Clones were sequenced by immunoSEQ multiplex PCR, and TCRdb holds only the in-frame ones, with some missing. The sample has about 160,000 clones, roughly 94% seen once. This material consisted of peripheral blood, taken 28 days after the second AZD1222 dose. These receptors originate from an adult who received the AZD1222 COVID-19 vaccine. The CDR3 runs from the conserved cysteine through the conserved F or W. The D gene is left open where the match is weak. The listing skips clone size in some rows; elsewhere it reads once, few, many or a size class.

TRBD1	NA	TRBV5-6	TRBJ1-1	CASSPRDRGLLMNTEAFF	TGTGCCAGCAGCCCAAGGGACAGAGGGCTACTCATGAACACTGAAGCTTTCTTT
TRBD2	NA	TRBV5-1	TRBJ2-5	CASSLAWWELAGDRETQYF	TGCGCCAGCAGCTTGGCCTGGTGGGAGTTAGCGGGAGATCGGGAGACCCAGTACTTC
NA	NA	TRBV5-1	TRBJ1-4	CASSPLLGEKLFF	TGCGCCAGCAGCCCCCTATTGGGTGAAAAACTGTTTTTT
NA	NA	TRBV23-1	TRBJ1-4	CAGVGKTNEKLFF	TGCGCCGGGGTAGGGAAAACTAATGAAAAACTGTTTTTT
NA	NA	TRBV2	TRBJ2-3	CASSEGGGDTQYF	TGTGCCAGCAGTGAGGGGGGGGGCGATACGCAGTATTTT
NA	NA	TRBV5-5	TRBJ1-6	CASSFSREWNSPLHF	TGTGCCAGCAGCTTTTCACGTGAGTGGAATTCACCCCTCCACTTT
NA	once	TRBV5-6	TRBJ1-1	CASSLVGAGEAFF	TGTGCCAGCAGCTTGGTCGGCGCAGGGGAAGCTTTCTTT
NA	NA	TRBV4-3	TRBJ2-7	CASSQEWASWGDEQYF	TGCGCCAGCAGCCAAGAATGGGCTAGCTGGGGGGACGAGCAGTACTTC
TRBD2	once	TRBV3-1/TRBV3-2	TRBJ2-1	CASSQDPRTSGGNEQFF	TGTGCCAGCAGCCAGGACCCGCGGACTAGCGGCGGAAATGAGCAGTTCTTC
NA	NA	TRBV10-2	TRBJ2-7	CASSDGAARWGYEQYF	TGCGCCAGCAGTGATGGGGCCGCAAGGTGGGGATACGAGCAGTACTTC
NA	NA	TRBV29-1	TRBJ2-1	CSARSGGSYNEQFF	TGCAGCGCGCGTAGCGGCGGCTCCTACAATGAGCAGTTCTTC
TRBD1	NA	TRBV25-1	TRBJ2-1	CASRSGQGAFYREQFF	TGTGCCAGCAGAAGCGGACAGGGGGCTTTTTATCGTGAGCAGTTCTTC
NA	NA	TRBV28	TRBJ2-6	CASSSPSSGANVLTF	TGTGCCAGCAGCTCCCCTTCGTCTGGGGCCAACGTCCTGACTTTC
TRBD1	NA	TRBV19	TRBJ2-7	CASSPTTGTGVDEQYF	TGTGCCAGTAGTCCGACCACCGGGACAGGTGTGGACGAGCAGTACTTC
NA	NA	TRBV6-5	TRBJ2-7	CATHGGLSISYEQYF	TGTGCCACCCATGGAGGGCTCTCTATTTCCTACGAGCAGTACTTC
NA	NA	TRBV29-1	TRBJ1-2	CSVEGGRRESGYGYTF	TGCAGCGTTGAAGGGGGACGAAGGGAATCGGGCTATGGCTACACCTTC
NA	NA	TRBV6-5	TRBJ1-5	CASSYVQNQPQHF	TGTGCCAGCAGTTACGTCCAGAATCAGCCCCAGCATTTT
NA	NA	TRBV5-6	TRBJ1-1	CASSNTGPNTEAFF	TGTGCCAGCAGCAATACAGGACCAAACACTGAAGCTTTCTTT
TRBD2	few	TRBV6-6	TRBJ2-7	CASSLGGLGEQYF	TGTGCCAGCTCCCTGGGAGGGCTGGGTGAGCAGTACTTC
NA	NA	TRBV2	TRBJ2-7	CASSEGPAYEQYF	TGTGCCAGCAGTGAGGGACCTGCCTACGAGCAGTACTTC
TRBD1	NA	TRBV27	TRBJ2-1	CASSSPGTGVNEQFF	TGTGCCAGCAGTTCCCCCGGGACAGGGGTCAATGAGCAGTTCTTC
TRBD1	NA	TRBV4-1	TRBJ1-2	CASSLKRAPNHRGLEDGYTF	TGCGCCAGCAGCCTCAAAAGGGCCCCGAATCACAGGGGCCTAGAGGATGGCTACACCTTC
TRBD1	NA	TRBV5-1	TRBJ2-2	CASSRTGGETGELFF	TGCGCCAGCAGCCGGACAGGGGGCGAGACCGGGGAGCTGTTTTTT
NA	NA	TRBV9	TRBJ2-1	CASSGYRDSYYNEQFF	TGTGCCAGCAGCGGATACCGGGACTCCTACTACAATGAGCAGTTCTTC
TRBD1	NA	TRBV6-5	TRBJ1-2	CASTLGQGLVYGYTF	TGTGCCAGCACCCTGGGACAGGGTCTCGTTTATGGCTACACCTTC
NA	NA	TRBV6-1	TRBJ1-2	CASSDLRGSDLDGYTF	TGTGCCAGCAGTGATCTTCGGGGCTCAGACTTGGATGGCTACACCTTC
NA	NA	TRBV30	TRBJ2-1	CAWKGVRGGRNYNEQFF	TGTGCCTGGAAGGGGGTCAGGGGAGGGCGGAACTACAATGAGCAGTTCTTC
NA	NA	TRBV7-8	TRBJ2-5	CASTSRGVRMWPETQYF	TGTGCCAGCACCTCCCGGGGTGTTCGAATGTGGCCAGAGACCCAGTACTTC
TRBD2	once	TRBV9	TRBJ2-5	CASSFGLAGAETQYF	TGTGCCAGCAGCTTTGGACTAGCGGGAGCAGAGACCCAGTACTTC
TRBD1	once	TRBV10-1	TRBJ2-7	CASSEGTGTYEQYF	TGCGCCAGCAGTGAAGGGACAGGGACCTACGAGCAGTACTTC
NA	NA	TRBV4-3	TRBJ1-2	CASSQDPFRYTF	TGCGCCAGCAGCCAAGATCCCTTTCGCTACACCTTC
NA	NA	TRBV28	TRBJ2-5	CASSEVPPGTQYF	TGTGCCAGCAGCGAGGTGCCCCCCGGGACCCAGTACTTC
NA	once	TRBV18	TRBJ1-5	CASSPRTTRQPQHF	TGTGCCAGCTCACCCAGAACAACGCGTCAGCCCCAGCATTTT
TRBD1	NA	TRBV10-3	TRBJ2-7	CATKETGVASYEQYF	TGTGCCACCAAAGAGACAGGGGTCGCCTCCTACGAGCAGTACTTC
TRBD2	NA	TRBV7-6	TRBJ2-2	CASSASGANTGELFF	TGTGCCAGCAGCGCTAGCGGGGCGAACACCGGGGAGCTGTTTTTT
NA	once	TRBV12-3/TRBV12-4	TRBJ1-1	CASSLTEGTEAFF	TGTGCCAGCAGTTTAACAGAAGGCACTGAAGCTTTCTTT
NA	NA	TRBV11-2	TRBJ1-2	CASTSLERANYGYTF	TGTGCCAGCACCTCCCTTGAGAGGGCTAACTATGGCTACACCTTC
NA	NA	TRBV18	TRBJ2-7	CASSPRVPRSGYEQYF	TGTGCCAGCTCACCACGGGTCCCTAGGTCGGGTTACGAGCAGTACTTC
NA	NA	TRBV9	TRBJ2-5	CASRRTDQETQYF	TGTGCCAGCAGACGGACAGACCAAGAGACCCAGTACTTC
TRBD1	NA	TRBV30	TRBJ2-3	CAWSVGQGGFTDTQYF	TGTGCCTGGAGTGTGGGACAGGGGGGGTTTACAGATACGCAGTATTTT
NA	NA	TRBV18	TRBJ1-6	CASSPYSGENNSPLHF	TGTGCCAGCTCACCATATTCCGGGGAAAATAATTCACCCCTCCACTTT
NA	NA	TRBV19	TRBJ1-5	CASMRRVGRRGNQPQHF	TGTGCCAGTATGAGGCGGGTGGGACGGCGGGGAAATCAGCCCCAGCATTTT
NA	NA	TRBV28	TRBJ2-7	CASSLGARATYEQYF	TGTGCCAGCAGCCTTGGTGCGCGCGCCACCTACGAGCAGTACTTC
TRBD2	NA	TRBV9	TRBJ2-5	CASSARDYRNQETQYF	TGTGCCAGCAGCGCCCGGGACTACCGAAATCAAGAGACCCAGTACTTC
NA	once	TRBV29-1	TRBJ2-1	CSGGPVAGELYYNEQFF	TGCAGCGGGGGGCCGGTTGCGGGGGAACTCTACTACAATGAGCAGTTCTTC
TRBD1	NA	TRBV27	TRBJ1-2	CASSLVGQATYGYTF	TGTGCCAGCAGTTTGGTGGGACAGGCGACCTATGGCTACACCTTC
NA	NA	TRBV21-1	TRBJ2-7	CASSKGRKGTYEQYF	TGTGCCAGCAGCAAGGGTAGAAAGGGAACCTACGAGCAGTACTTC
TRBD2	NA	TRBV7-8	TRBJ2-1	CASSSRTSAYNEQFF	TGTGCCAGCAGCTCTCGGACTAGCGCCTACAATGAGCAGTTCTTC
NA	NA	TRBV9	TRBJ1-2	CASSPTGTYGYTF	TGTGCCAGCTCCCCAACCGGGACCTATGGCTACACCTTC
NA	once	TRBV2	TRBJ2-7	CASSDGGYEQYF	TGTGCCAGCAGTGATGGGGGGTACGAGCAGTACTTC
NA	NA	TRBV5-1	TRBJ2-5	CASSLDGLGTQYF	TGCGCCAGCAGCTTGGACGGCCTAGGGACCCAGTACTTC
NA	NA	TRBV21-1	TRBJ2-3	CASSSTDTQYF	TGTGCCAGCAGCAGCACAGATACGCAGTATTTT